These 25 T cell receptor beta chains came from one sample sequenced in a study of shared clonotypes between healthy human individuals. Method: immunoSEQ multiplex PCR; TCRdb's copy keeps in-frame clones and lacks some. The sample has about 2 million clones; approximately 94% are singletons. CD45RO negativity and positive selection for CCR7 defined naive CD8 cells, a population that excluded terminally differentiated effector memory CD45RA+ cells. Sample: naive CD8+ T cells sorted from blood. All receptors derive from a man aged 18 to 30 in good health.

This sequence joins TRBV28 and TRBJ1-2; D not certain. Germline V lookup: CDR1 MDHEN, CDR2 SYDVKM. The CDR3 covers 14 residues. V gave up 6 bases and J gave up 2 bases, with 13 bases separating them. CDR3 region: CASSRPEFNYGYTF. The CDR3 bases are TGTGCCAGCAGCCGGCCGGAGTTCAACTATGGCTACACCTTC.

The chain couples TRBV5-1 to TRBJ2-7; 7 bases align to TRBD1. The J segment lost 5 bases and the V segment lost 4 bases, leaving 9 bases of the junction unmatched. There are 14 residues in the CDR3. CDR1 and CDR2 from the germline V gene are SGHRS and YFSETQ. The CDR3 region has the DNA TGCGCCAGCAGCACCGACAGGGCGGTGGACGAGCAGTACTTC. This codes for CASSTDRAVDEQYF.

The V call is TRBV14, the J call TRBJ2-7; the D gene is possibly TRBD1 (5 bases). This CDR3 has 13 residues. V lost 6 bases to trimming and J lost 0 bases, with 9 bases between them. CDR1 is SGHDN, CDR2 FVKESK, per germline. For the CDR3, the DNA is TGTGCCAGCAGTGGCGGACACTCCTACGAGCAGTACTTC. This encodes CASSGGHSYEQYF.

CDR3 in amino acids: CAWTFESSYEQYF. The CDR3 bases are TGTGCCTGGACGTTCGAGAGCTCCTACGAGCAGTACTTC. This sequence joins TRBV30 and TRBJ2-7; no clear D gene. V shed 4 bases and J shed 0 bases, with 10 bases lying between them. The CDR3 is 13 residues long. Per the germline V gene, CDR1 is GTSNPN and CDR2 is SVGIG (reference sequence).

V gene TRBV7-9 combines with J gene TRBJ2-7; D is undetermined. Germline V CDR1 and CDR2: SEHNR, FQNEAQ (reference sequence). Trimming shortened V by 5 bases and J by 0 bases, and 11 bases separated the two germline ends. This CDR3 has 14 residues. CDR3 protein: CASSPPGYSYEQYF. CDR3 in DNA: TGTGCCAGCAGCCCGCCGGGTTACTCCTACGAGCAGTACTTC.

This clone was recorded only once. The chain recombines TRBV5-6 with TRBJ2-5; D remains ambiguous. This CDR3 contains 13 residues. Deletions cut 4 bases from V and 2 bases from J, with 9 bases between. Germline V lookup: CDR1 SGHDT, CDR2 YYEEEE. The CDR3 bases are TGTGCCAGCAGCATCTTACAGCAAGAGACCCAGTACTTC. Amino acids: CASSILQQETQYF.

The V and J genes are TRBV21-1 and TRBJ1-5; the tabulated D call, TRBD1, remains unverified against the DNA. TRBV21-1 is shown as a pseudogene. This CDR3 region has 15 residues. CDR3 sequence (DNA): TGTGCCAGCAGCAAAGGACGGCAGGCTAATCAGCCCCAGCATTTT. Its protein is CASSKGRQANQPQHF.

This clone has just one count. The chain uses TRBV29-1 and TRBJ2-5; unclear D gene. V gave up 4 bases and J gave up 2 bases, with 14 bases separating them. CDR1 and CDR2 from the germline V gene are SQVTM and ANQGSEA. This CDR3 has 14 amino acids. CDR3 loop: CSVVFKGWQETQYF. As DNA, the CDR3 is TGCAGCGTTGTGTTCAAGGGCTGGCAAGAGACCCAGTACTTC.

The chain has TRBV27 and TRBJ2-1; 9 bases fit TRBD2. V shed 4 bases, J shed 7 bases, and the junction held 8 bases outside the gene matches. This CDR3 spans 15 amino acids. CDR1 and CDR2 from the germline V gene are MNHEY and SMNVEV (reference sequence). The CDR3 is CASSSSGTSGNEQFF. In DNA, the CDR3 is TGTGCCAGCAGTTCTAGCGGGACCTCAGGGAATGAGCAGTTCTTC.

Concerning this clone itself: The sample holds other DNA sequences that translate to the same CDR3. The gene calls are TRBV4-1 and TRBJ2-1; tentatively, D is TRBD2 (5 bases). Trimming removed 1 base at V and 0 bases at J, with 7 bases between. The germline V gene encodes CDR1 MGHRA and CDR2 YSYEKL. The CDR3 has 15 amino acids. The CDR3 loop reads CASSQVGSSYNEQFF. CDR3 bases: TGCGCCAGCAGCCAAGTTGGGAGCTCCTACAATGAGCAGTTCTTC.

The chain joins TRBV5-6 to TRBJ2-3; D is possibly TRBD2 (6 bases). Trimming took off 4 bases at V and 6 bases at J, with 18 bases between the two ends. The V gene's germline CDR1 is SGHDT and CDR2 YYEEEE. The CDR3 is made up of 15 amino acids. The CDR3 sequence: CASSRAGPGLDTQYF. The CDR3 DNA reads as TGTGCCAGCAGCCGGGCGGGGCCCGGGCTGGATACGCAGTATTTT.

A word on this clone: This sample also contains other DNA sequences that code for the same CDR3. V gene TRBV5-6 combines with J gene TRBJ1-6; D may be TRBD1 (5 bases). Between the trimmed V and J ends, which lost 5 bases and 10 bases, there was a span of 13 bases. The CDR3 consists of 13 residues. Looked up from germline, CDR1 is SGHDT and CDR2 is YYEEEE. CDR3 amino acids: CASRPAGGSPLHF. The CDR3, as DNA: TGTGCCAGCAGACCGGCGGGGGGATCACCCCTCCACTTT.

Of note for this clone: The sample contains more than one DNA sequence encoding this CDR3. The rearrangement joins TRBV5-1 to TRBJ2-7; D uncertain. Germline V gives CDR1 SGHRS, CDR2 YFSETQ. Trimming shortened V by 0 bases and J by 1 base, and 8 bases separated the two germline ends. The CDR3 extends over 14 amino acids. DNA for the CDR3: TGCGCCAGCAGCTTGGCCCCAGAATCCTACGAGCAGTACTTC. This encodes CASSLAPESYEQYF.

V and J are TRBV4-1 and TRBJ2-5; possibly TRBD1 for D (6 bases). The CDR3 is made up of 17 amino acids. CDR1 is MGHRA, CDR2 YSYEKL, per germline. V lost 0 bases to trimming and J lost 1 base, with 15 bases between them. The DNA for the CDR3 is TGCGCCAGCAGCCAAGATGAGGGGGTGAGGGGCCAAGAGACCCAGTACTTC. Translated, it gives CASSQDEGVRGQETQYF.

The chain has TRBV14 and TRBJ2-7; D gene uncertain. CDR1 is SGHDN and CDR2 is FVKESK in the germline V gene. With 5 bases removed from V and 4 bases from J, the gap between germline ends came to 12 bases. This CDR3 contains 13 residues. CDR3 in DNA: TGTGCCAGCAGCAACAGAAATAGTTACGAGCAGTACTTC. This codes for CASSNRNSYEQYF. Combining the CDR3 with reference TRBV14 and TRBJ2-7 gives the whole variable domain EAGVTQFPSHSVIEKGQTVTLRCDPISGHDNLYWYRRVMGKEIKFLLHFVKESKQDESGMPNNRFLAERTGGTYSTLKVQPAELEDSGVYFCASSNRNSYEQYFGPGTRLTVT.

The CDR3, as DNA: TGTGCCAGCAGCTTGCCTAGCGGGGGCTCCTACGAGCAGTACTTC. Translating it yields CASSLPSGGSYEQYF. This chain joins TRBV5-4 and TRBJ2-7, with 10 bases aligning to TRBD2. Germline loops: CDR1 SGHNT, CDR2 YYREEE (reference sequence). Trimming cost V 1 base and J 0 bases; bases outside gene matches: 1. The CDR3 loop spans 15 amino acids. Drawing the rest from reference TRBV5-4 and TRBJ2-7, the complete variable domain is ETGVTQSPTHLIKTRGQQVTLRCSSQSGHNTVSWYQQALGQGPQFIFQYYREEENGRGNFPPRFSGLQFPNYSSELNVNALELDDSALYLCASSLPSGGSYEQYFGPGTRLTVT.

Concerning this clone itself: At the DNA level, this CDR3 is encoded by other sequences in the same sample as well. The gene calls are TRBV5-1 and TRBJ2-7, with 8 bases aligning to TRBD2. The CDR3 is 14 amino acids. Germline V gene lookup returns CDR1 SGHRS and CDR2 YFSETQ. V lost 2 bases and J lost 3; bases outside the gene matches: 4. The CDR3: CASSFTSGGYEQYF. In DNA form, the CDR3 reads TGCGCCAGCAGCTTCACTAGCGGAGGCTACGAGCAGTACTTC.

Notes on this clone: Distinct nucleotide sequences in the sample also encode this CDR3. The genes are TRBV19 and TRBJ2-7, with 10 bases identical to TRBD2. Germline-derived CDR1 and CDR2 are LNHDA and SQIVND (reference sequence). With V trimmed by 3 bases and J by 0 bases, 5 bases remained unmatched. The CDR3 runs 16 residues. CDR3 amino acids: CASSILAGEGSYEQYF. The CDR3 DNA follows: TGTGCCAGTAGTATCCTAGCGGGAGAGGGCTCCTACGAGCAGTACTTC.

The V gene is TRBV6-6, the J gene TRBJ1-2; D not certain. The CDR3 has 14 residues. Germline V lookup: CDR1 MNHNY, CDR2 SVGAGI (reference sequence). Trimming removed 4 bases from V and 0 bases from J, with 9 bases in between. In nucleotides, the CDR3 is TGTGCCAGCAGTTCCGGACCGACTAACTATGGCTACACCTTC. It yields the protein CASSSGPTNYGYTF.

In regard to this clone: Other nucleotide sequences from this sample produce the same CDR3. The chain recombines TRBV7-3 with TRBJ2-3, with 10 bases aligning to TRBD2. The germline CDR1 and CDR2 sequences are SGHTA and FQGTGA. The CDR3 totals 15 residues. The trim removed 5 bases at V and 1 base at J, leaving 3 bases unmatched. CDR3 in amino acids: CASSLLAGGTDTQYF. The DNA for the CDR3 is TGTGCCAGCAGCCTCCTAGCGGGGGGCACAGATACGCAGTATTTT.

The chain joins TRBV5-6 to TRBJ2-3, with TRBD1 as a possible D gene (7 bases). Trimming shortened V by 6 bases and J by 4 bases, and 12 bases separated the two germline ends. The CDR3 runs to 13 residues. Germline V gives CDR1 SGHDT, CDR2 YYEEEE. The CDR3 DNA is TGTGCCAGCACCCAGGGGGGCGCAGATACGCAGTATTTT. Translated, it gives CASTQGGADTQYF.

This clone was picked up one time. The chain recombines TRBV10-2 with TRBJ1-1; 7 positions agree with TRBD1. The CDR3 covers 16 residues. V lost 2 bases, J lost 3 bases, and 9 bases stayed unmatched. The V gene's germline CDR1 is WSHSY and CDR2 SAAADI. This CDR3 reads CASSEGTGVGDTEAFF. The CDR3 coding sequence is TGCGCCAGCAGTGAGGGTACAGGGGTGGGCGACACTGAAGCTTTCTTT.

The genes are TRBV30 and TRBJ1-5; 8 bases map to TRBD1. Germline trimming cut 3 bases from V and 6 bases from J; bases unmatched to any gene: 4. CDR1 and CDR2 from the germline V gene are GTSNPN and SVGIG (reference sequence). The CDR3 has 13 amino acids. The CDR3 DNA follows: TGTGCCTGGAGAGCCGGGACAGGTCAGCCCCAGCATTTT. As protein: CAWRAGTGQPQHF.

The J gene is TRBJ2-7, the V gene TRBV4-3, with D possibly matching TRBD2 (6 bases). The germline gives CDR1 LGHNA, CDR2 YSLEER. There are 19 residues in the CDR3. Trimming pared 3 bases from V and 6 bases from J, leaving 30 bases between. The CDR3 DNA sequence: TGCGCCAGCAGCCATCACCCGGGAGATCGGGGACGGGCTTCTGTCGAGCAGTACTTC. Translation: CASSHHPGDRGRASVEQYF.

V gene TRBV5-4 combines with J gene TRBJ2-2, with D tentatively TRBD1 (6 bases). CDR3 length: 14 amino acids. V was pared by 9 bases and J by 0 bases, with 12 bases between. Germline loops: CDR1 SGHNT, CDR2 YYREEE (reference sequence). CDR3 DNA sequence: TGTGCCACCTGGGACAATACGAACACCGGGGAGCTGTTTTTT. As protein: CATWDNTNTGELFF.